This T cell receptor beta chain was sequenced during a study of shared clonotypes between healthy human individuals. Notes on the study in general: Enrolling few donors narrowed the genetic and exposure-history diversity that was represented.

The junction had 23 bases not matched to a gene; V was cut back by 7 bases and J by 7 bases. Germline CDR1 LNHDA, CDR2 SQIVND (reference sequence). The CDR3 contains 19 residues. Recent vaccinations or acute infections were absent in the healthy HIV-negative adult donors. The study drew all its donors from Caucasian adults living in Nashville, Tennessee. About 91 million PBMCs served as the genomic DNA source for unsorted samples. Note on this clone: Antigen specificity is unknown.

TCRdb's table, derived via immunoSEQ multiplex PCR, lists solely in-frame clones and lacks some. The table records fewer than 700,000 clones, roughly four fifths of them present only once. This chain joins TRBV19 and TRBJ1-5, with 9 bases matching TRBD1. The specimen sequenced was PBMCs. This clonotype originated in a woman aged 40-49 years in good health. Some clones in this sample may be carry-over from other donors' samples. DNA for the CDR3: TGTGCCAGTACTCCAGGGGCGACAGGGGGGCCAGCGGCCGTACAGCCCCAGCATTTT. Encoded protein: CASTPGATGGPAAVQPQHF.